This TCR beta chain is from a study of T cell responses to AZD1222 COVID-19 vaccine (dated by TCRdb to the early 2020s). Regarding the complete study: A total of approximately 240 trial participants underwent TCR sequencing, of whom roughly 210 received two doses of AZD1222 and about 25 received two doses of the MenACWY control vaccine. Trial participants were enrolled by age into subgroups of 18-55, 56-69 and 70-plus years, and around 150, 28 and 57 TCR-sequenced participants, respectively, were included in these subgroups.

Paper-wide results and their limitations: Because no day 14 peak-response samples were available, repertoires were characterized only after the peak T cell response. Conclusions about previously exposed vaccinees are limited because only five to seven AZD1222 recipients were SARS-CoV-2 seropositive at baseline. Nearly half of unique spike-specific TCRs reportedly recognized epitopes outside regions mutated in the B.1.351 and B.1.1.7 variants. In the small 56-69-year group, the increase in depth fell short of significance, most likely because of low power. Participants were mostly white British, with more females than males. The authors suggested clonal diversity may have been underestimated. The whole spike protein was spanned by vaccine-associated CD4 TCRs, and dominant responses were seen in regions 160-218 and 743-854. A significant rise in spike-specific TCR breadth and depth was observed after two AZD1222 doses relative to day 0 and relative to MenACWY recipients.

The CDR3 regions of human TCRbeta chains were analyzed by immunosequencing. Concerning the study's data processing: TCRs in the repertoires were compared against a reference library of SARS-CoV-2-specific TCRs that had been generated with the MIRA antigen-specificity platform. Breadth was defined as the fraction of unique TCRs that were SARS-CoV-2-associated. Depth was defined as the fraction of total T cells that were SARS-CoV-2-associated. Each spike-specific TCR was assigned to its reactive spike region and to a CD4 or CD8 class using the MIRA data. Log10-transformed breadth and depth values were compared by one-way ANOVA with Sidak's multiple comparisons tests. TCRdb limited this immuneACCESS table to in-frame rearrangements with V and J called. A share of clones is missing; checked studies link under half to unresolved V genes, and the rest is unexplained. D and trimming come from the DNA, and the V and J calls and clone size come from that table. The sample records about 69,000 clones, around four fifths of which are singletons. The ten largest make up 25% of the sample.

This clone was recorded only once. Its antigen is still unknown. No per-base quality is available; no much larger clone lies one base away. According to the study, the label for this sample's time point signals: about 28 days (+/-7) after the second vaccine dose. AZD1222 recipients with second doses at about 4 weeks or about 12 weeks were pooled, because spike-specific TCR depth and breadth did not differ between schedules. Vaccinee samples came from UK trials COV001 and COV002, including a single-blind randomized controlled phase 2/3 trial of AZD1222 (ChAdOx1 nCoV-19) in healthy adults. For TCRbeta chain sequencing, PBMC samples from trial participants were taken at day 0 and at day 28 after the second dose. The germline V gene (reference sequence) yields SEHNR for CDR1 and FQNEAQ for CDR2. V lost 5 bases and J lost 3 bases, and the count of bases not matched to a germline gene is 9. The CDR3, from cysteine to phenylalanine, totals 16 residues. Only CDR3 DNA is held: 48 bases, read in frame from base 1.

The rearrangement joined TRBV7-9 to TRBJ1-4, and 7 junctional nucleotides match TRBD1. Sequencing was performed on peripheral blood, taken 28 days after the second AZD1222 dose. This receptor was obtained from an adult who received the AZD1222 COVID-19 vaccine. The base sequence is TGTGCCAGCAGCGTTAGACAGGGAGGCGCTAATGAAAAACTGTTTTTT. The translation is CASSVRQGGANEKLFF.